The 13 T cell receptor beta chains below were found in one sample sequenced in a study of shared clonotypes between healthy human individuals (dated by TCRdb to the early 2020s). Library preparation used the immunoSEQ multiplex PCR assay. TCRdb provides this immuneACCESS table in a form limited to in-frame rearrangements. Some clones are lacking; in checked studies, under half of them reflect an unresolved V gene, and why the rest are absent is not known. In all, the sample holds more than 850,000 clones, and about 80% of those were seen once. Approximately 0.52% of the sample lies in the top ten. Sequenced sample: memory CD4+ T cells from PBMCs. In the paper's terms, the cell subset or site label means: CD45RA-negative fraction. These receptors originate from a man aged 18 to 30 in good health. Some clones in this sample may be carry-over from other donors' samples.

Worth noting for this clone: Additional DNA sequences in this sample encode the identical CDR3. The chain carries TRBV5-1 and TRBJ2-7; 7 bases align to TRBD1. Germline lookup yields CDR1 SGHRS and CDR2 YFSETQ. The J segment lost 1 base and the V segment lost 0 bases, leaving 4 bases of the junction unmatched. CDR3 length: 15 amino acids. The CDR3 DNA is TGCGCCAGCAGCTTGGGAGGGACAGCTTCCTACGAGCAGTACTTC. As protein: CASSLGGTASYEQYF. The full variable domain, with the rest looked up from reference TRBV5-1 and TRBJ2-7, is KAGVTQTPRYLIKTRGQQVTLSCSPISGHRSVSWYQQTPGQGLQFLFEYFSETQRNKGNFPGRFSGRQFSNSRSEMNVSTLELGDSALYLCASSLGGTASYEQYFGPGTRLTVT.

The chain joins TRBV5-1 to TRBJ1-1; 9 bases fit TRBD1. CDR1 and CDR2 from the germline V gene are SGHRS and YFSETQ. The CDR3 sequence is 16 residues long. V lost 4 bases and J lost 4; bases outside the gene matches: 11. Here the CDR3 DNA reads TGCGCCAGCAGCGACGCACAGGGGGCAGGGGGCACTGAAGCTTTCTTT. This translates into CASSDAQGAGGTEAFF.

This clone came up many times. The chain has TRBV27 and TRBJ1-1; D remains ambiguous. Per the germline V gene, CDR1 is MNHEY and CDR2 is SMNVEV (reference sequence). This CDR3 has 16 residues. With 6 bases removed from V and 0 bases from J, the gap between germline ends came to 17 bases. The CDR3 sequence is CASRPDLGLMNTEAFF. The CDR3 DNA reads TGTGCCAGCAGGCCAGATCTCGGACTGATGAACACTGAAGCTTTCTTT.

This rearrangement joins TRBV6-4 to TRBJ2-1; the match to TRBD2 covers 11 bases. CDR1 MRHNA and CDR2 SNTAGT come from the germline V gene. CDR3 length: 17 amino acids. V was clipped by 3 bases and J by 5 bases; unmatched bases: 9. Here the CDR3 DNA reads TGTGCCAGCAGTGAACCTTCTAGCGGGAGGACCGACAATGAGCAGTTCTTC. Translation: CASSEPSSGRTDNEQFF.

This chain joins TRBV28 and TRBJ1-1; D perhaps matches TRBD1 (5 bases). Germline V gene data show CDR1 as MDHEN and CDR2 as SYDVKM. The CDR3 runs to 12 residues. V gave up 1 base and J gave up 8 bases, with 8 bases separating them. Written as DNA, the CDR3 is TGTGCCAGCAGTTTATCTGCAGGGGAAGCTTTCTTT. It codes for CASSLSAGEAFF.

This clone was observed once. The rearrangement uses TRBV5-6 and TRBJ2-5; unclear D gene. V lost 3 bases and J lost 5, with 14 bases in between. Germline V gives CDR1 SGHDT, CDR2 YYEEEE. The CDR3 extends over 14 amino acids. DNA of the CDR3: TGTGCCAGCAGCTCCCTAGGAAATGAGGAGACCCAGTACTTC. Its protein product is CASSSLGNEETQYF.

This chain links TRBV11-2 with TRBJ2-1; D is unclear. The V end lost 4 bases, the J end lost 6 bases, and 16 bases lay between the germline ends. This CDR3 is built from 15 residues. Germline CDR1 and CDR2: SGHAT and FQNNGV. CDR3 DNA sequence: TGTGCCAGCAGCTCACCCGGGCCGCGCGGCAATGAGCAGTTCTTC. Its translation: CASSSPGPRGNEQFF.

This clone occurred once. This chain joins TRBV19 and TRBJ1-5, with D tentatively TRBD1 (5 bases). CDR3 length: 13 residues. Germline assignment: CDR1 LNHDA and CDR2 SQIVND (reference sequence). Trimming shortened V by 5 bases and J by 6 bases, and 11 bases separated the two germline ends. CDR3 protein: CASSGDQAQPQHF. The DNA for the CDR3 is TGTGCCAGTAGTGGGGACCAGGCTCAGCCCCAGCATTTT. The whole variable domain, filled in from reference TRBV19 and TRBJ1-5, reads DGGITQSPKYLFRKEGQNVTLSCEQNLNHDAMYWYRQDPGQGLRLIYYSQIVNDFQKGDIAEGYSVSREKKESFPLTVTSAQKNPTAFYLCASSGDQAQPQHFGDGTRLSIL.

V gene TRBV23-1 combines with J gene TRBJ1-5; D gene uncertain. TRBV23-1 is treated as an ORF (open reading frame) with a function not yet certain. The CDR3 runs 17 residues. Trimming took off 1 base at V and 5 bases at J, with 18 bases between the two ends. The CDR3: CASSQLTSCRRDQPQHF. In nucleotides, the CDR3 is TGCGCCAGCAGTCAATTGACCAGTTGTAGAAGGGATCAGCCCCAGCATTTT.

This chain joins TRBV28 and TRBJ1-1; D remains ambiguous. CDR1 is MDHEN and CDR2 is SYDVKM in the germline V gene. The CDR3 is 12 amino acids. The V gene lost 2 bases and the J gene lost 8 bases, with 9 bases spanning the gap. This CDR3 is CASSLEGPEAFF. The CDR3 bases are TGTGCCAGCAGTTTAGAGGGCCCCGAAGCTTTCTTT.

The V gene is TRBV28, the J gene TRBJ2-5, with 7 positions matching TRBD1. This CDR3 region has 15 residues. The germline V gene encodes CDR1 MDHEN and CDR2 SYDVKM. Trimming removed 5 bases from V and 2 bases from J; junction bases left unmatched: 8. The CDR3 reads CASSTPTGPQETQYF. The CDR3 DNA reads TGTGCCAGCAGTACCCCGACAGGGCCTCAAGAGACCCAGTACTTC. Drawing the rest from reference TRBV28 and TRBJ2-5, the complete variable domain is DVKVTQSSRYLVKRTGEKVFLECVQDMDHENMFWYRQDPGLGLRLIYFSYDVKMKEKGDIPEGYSVSREKKERFSLILESASTNQTSMYLCASSTPTGPQETQYFGPGTRLLVL.

The chain recombines TRBV28 with TRBJ2-5, with D maybe TRBD2 (5 bases). The germline CDR1 and CDR2 sequences are MDHEN and SYDVKM. V dropped 5 bases and J dropped 6 bases, with 22 bases sitting between them. The CDR3 is 16 residues long. CDR3 in amino acids: CASSQLGSQPMKTQYF. Written as DNA, the CDR3 is TGTGCCAGCAGTCAACTAGGGTCTCAACCCATGAAGACCCAGTACTTC.

The chain joins TRBV5-6 to TRBJ2-7, with D perhaps TRBD1 (6 bases). The V and J ends lost 4 bases and 0 bases respectively, with 14 bases between them. Germline V CDR1 and CDR2: SGHDT, YYEEEE. There are 15 residues in the CDR3. As DNA, the CDR3 is TGTGCCAGCAGCCTCCGGGACACCAGCTCCTACGAGCAGTACTTC. Protein product: CASSLRDTSSYEQYF.